Presented here are 32 T cell receptor beta chains from one specimen sequenced in a study of T cell changes during pregnancy in multiple sclerosis. The method was immunoSEQ multiplex PCR; TCRdb's version includes in-frame clones alone and lacks a portion of them. This table holds under 60,000 clones, about 90% found once. The input for sequencing was CD8+ T cells from peripheral blood mononuclear cells, taken after pregnancy. The receptors stem from a female donor with multiple sclerosis, enrolled in a pregnancy study.

This clone was seen only a few times. The CDR3 DNA is TGTGCCAGAAGCCCGGCAGGTCACACTGAAGCTTTCTTT. Translating it yields CARSPAGHTEAFF. The chain couples TRBV5-3 to TRBJ1-1; D not resolved. Being an ORF, TRBV5-3 has a function that is uncertain. V lost 4 bases to trimming and J lost 3 bases, with 10 bases between them. CDR3 length: 13 residues.

The chain links TRBV2 to TRBJ2-7; tentative D call: TRBD1 (5 bases). Deletions cut 6 bases from V and 3 bases from J, with 18 bases between. Germline CDR1 reads SNHLY; CDR2 reads FYNNEI. The CDR3 is 15 amino acids. The CDR3 DNA reads as TGTGCCAGCAGGGAAACAGGCTACAGAAGCTACGAGCAGTACTTC. It is translated as CASRETGYRSYEQYF.

The chain uses TRBV4-1 and TRBJ2-7, with 8 bases lining up with TRBD1. Germline loops: CDR1 MGHRA, CDR2 YSYEKL. The CDR3 length is 17 residues. V lost 3 bases and J lost 5; bases outside the gene matches: 15. The CDR3 is CASSHSIRDRKNHEQYF. The CDR3 DNA is TGCGCCAGCAGCCACTCCATTAGGGACAGGAAGAACCACGAGCAGTACTTC.

The rearrangement links TRBV4-2 to TRBJ2-3; 12 nucleotides agree with TRBD2. The CDR3 loop spans 15 amino acids. CDR1 and CDR2 from the germline V gene are LGHNA and YNFKEQ. V lost 1 base and J lost 5; bases outside the gene matches: 1. The chain's CDR3 is CASSQGTSGVDTQYF. In DNA form, the CDR3 reads TGTGCCAGCAGCCAAGGGACTAGCGGGGTAGATACGCAGTATTTT.

This clone was counted once. V gene TRBV5-5 combines with J gene TRBJ1-2, with D possibly matching TRBD1 (5 bases). From germline, CDR1 is SGHKS and CDR2 YYEKEE (reference sequence). Between the trimmed V and J ends, which lost 2 bases and 8 bases, there was a span of 13 bases. The length of the CDR3 is 13 residues. CDR3 region: CASSFLGEGGYTF. CDR3 nucleotide sequence: TGTGCCAGCAGCTTTTTGGGGGAGGGCGGCTACACCTTC.

This chain uses TRBV9 with TRBJ2-2, with D maybe TRBD2 (6 bases). From germline, CDR1 is SGDLS and CDR2 YYNGEE. The CDR3 is made up of 15 amino acids. Trimming left V 3 bases short and J 6 bases short, with 15 bases between. CDR3 amino acids: CASSESDYQAGELFF. CDR3 nucleotides: TGTGCCAGCAGCGAGTCGGACTACCAGGCCGGGGAGCTGTTTTTT. The whole variable domain, filled in from reference TRBV9 and TRBJ2-2, reads DSGVTQTPKHLITATGQRVTLRCSPRSGDLSVYWYQQSLDQGLQFLIQYYNGEERAKGNILERFSAQQFPDLHSELNLSSLELGDSALYFCASSESDYQAGELFFGEGSRLTVL.

The rearrangement uses TRBV6-1 and TRBJ1-1, with D possibly being TRBD1 (5 bases). CDR1 and CDR2 from the germline V gene are MNHNS and SASEGT. With 7 bases removed from V and 3 bases from J, the gap between germline ends came to 9 bases. The CDR3 runs 12 residues. The DNA of the CDR3 is TGTGCCAGCACCCGGGGGGACACTGAAGCTTTCTTT. This codes for CASTRGDTEAFF.

As concerns this clone: Compared with germline, one end of the junction differs, possibly owing to a read error. This chain uses TRBV2 with TRBJ1-5, with D tentatively TRBD1 (5 bases). The CDR3 spans 14 residues. Germline V gives CDR1 SNHLY, CDR2 FYNNEI. The chain's CDR3 is CASREDSNNQPQHF. CDR3 bases: TGTGCCAGCAGAGAAGACAGCAACAATCAGCCCCAGCATTTT. Filled out from reference TRBV2 and TRBJ1-5, the complete variable domain reads EPEVTQTPSHQVTQMGQEVILRCVPISNHLYFYWYRQILGQKVEFLVSFYNNEISEKSEIFDDQFSVERPDGSNFTLKIRSTKLEDSAMYFCASREDSNNQPQHFGDGTRLSIL.

This chain connects TRBV9 to TRBJ2-3, with D uncertain. There are 13 residues in the CDR3. V gave up 4 bases and J gave up 0 bases, with 6 bases separating them. Looked up from germline, CDR1 is SGDLS and CDR2 is YYNGEE. The CDR3 loop reads CASSPGSTDTQYF. The CDR3 DNA sequence: TGTGCCAGCAGCCCCGGTAGCACAGATACGCAGTATTTT.

The J gene is TRBJ2-1, the V gene TRBV7-2, with TRBD2 matching over 10 bases. This CDR3 contains 15 residues. With 8 bases clipped from V and 3 bases from J, the junction kept 7 bases outside the gene matches. The germline V gene has CDR1 SGHTA and CDR2 FQGNSA. The CDR3 DNA reads as TGTGCCAGCGTCCATAGCGGGGGGATCTACAATGAGCAGTTCTTC. The encoded protein is CASVHSGGIYNEQFF.

This clone showed up just once. This chain links TRBV27 with TRBJ1-2; 8 nucleotides agree with TRBD1. Germline CDR1 and CDR2: MNHEY and SMNVEV (reference sequence). The J segment lost 0 bases and the V segment lost 5 bases, leaving 11 bases of the junction unmatched. The CDR3 length is 17 residues. The CDR3, as DNA: TGTGCCAGCAGTCCCCGGGCCCCGACAGGGGCTAACTATGGCTACACCTTC. As protein: CASSPRAPTGANYGYTF.

This sequence joins TRBV11-2 and TRBJ2-7; the D gene is possibly TRBD2 (6 bases). The germline V gene encodes CDR1 SGHAT and CDR2 FQNNGV. This CDR3 contains 14 residues. V shed 5 bases and J shed 6 bases, with 17 bases lying between them. CDR3 residues: CASSRPLRGGEQYF. The CDR3 DNA is TGTGCCAGCAGCCGACCCCTACGGGGAGGCGAGCAGTACTTC.

The genes are TRBV7-9 and TRBJ1-2; tentative D call: TRBD1 (6 bases). Deletions cut 1 base from V and 9 bases from J, with 18 bases between. Germline V gene lookup returns CDR1 SEHNR and CDR2 FQNEAQ (reference sequence). The length of the CDR3 is 15 residues. The chain's CDR3 is CASSLVLQGHVRYTF. DNA for the CDR3: TGTGCCAGCAGCTTAGTCTTACAGGGACACGTACGCTACACCTTC. The variable domain in full, completed from reference TRBV7-9 and TRBJ1-2, reads DTGVSQNPRHKITKRGQNVTFRCDPISEHNRLYWYRQTLGQGPEFLTYFQNEAQLEKSRLLSDRFSAERPKGSFSTLEIQRTEQGDSAMYLCASSLVLQGHVRYTFGSGTRLTVV.

The rearrangement joins TRBV4-1 to TRBJ1-2, with 7 nucleotides matching TRBD1. Germline trimming cut 0 bases from V and 13 bases from J; bases unmatched to any gene: 14. This CDR3 region has 15 residues. Germline V CDR1 and CDR2: MGHRA, YSYEKL. For the CDR3, the DNA is TGCGCCAGCAGCCAAGATCCAGGGGGTGATTTCGCGGTCACCTTC. Translation: CASSQDPGGDFAVTF.

CDR3 amino acids: CASSQDRWSNQPQHF. DNA of the CDR3: TGTGCCAGCAGCCAAGACAGGTGGAGCAATCAGCCCCAGCATTTT. The chain combines TRBV4-2 with TRBJ1-5; no definite D call. V was trimmed by 0 bases and J by 1 base, leaving 7 bases between them. Germline V CDR1 and CDR2: LGHNA, YNFKEQ. The CDR3 covers 15 residues.

This chain joins TRBV6-1 and TRBJ1-1; D is perhaps TRBD1 (5 bases). Germline loops: CDR1 MNHNS, CDR2 SASEGT. Trimming took 8 bases from V and 5 from J, leaving 18 bases between them. This CDR3 contains 14 residues. The CDR3 region is CASGGEGIGTEAFF. DNA of the CDR3: TGTGCCAGCGGCGGGGAGGGGATCGGAACTGAAGCTTTCTTT.

The rearrangement links TRBV9 to TRBJ2-5; 11 bases match TRBD2. Germline V gene data show CDR1 as SGDLS and CDR2 as YYNGEE. The CDR3 runs 15 residues. V lost 2 bases, J lost 1 base, and 1 base stayed unmatched. This CDR3 is CASSVTSGSQETQYF. CDR3 sequence (DNA): TGTGCCAGCAGCGTTACTAGCGGGAGCCAAGAGACCCAGTACTTC.

The V and J genes are TRBV11-2 and TRBJ1-1; D not resolved. The CDR3 loop spans 17 amino acids. Trimming pared 4 bases from V and 6 bases from J, leaving 24 bases between. Germline CDR1 is SGHAT and CDR2 is FQNNGV. The chain's CDR3 is CASSYHVDLRPPPEAFF. As DNA, the CDR3 is TGTGCCAGCAGCTACCACGTAGATCTGCGGCCCCCCCCTGAAGCTTTCTTT.

The V call is TRBV10-2, the J call TRBJ1-1; no clear D. V lost 6 bases and J lost 3, with 11 bases in between. CDR1 is WSHSY and CDR2 is SAAADI in the germline V gene. The CDR3 is made up of 13 amino acids. CDR3 sequence: CASSLIRDTEAFF. The CDR3 DNA reads TGCGCCAGCAGCCTCATCCGGGACACTGAAGCTTTCTTT.

This clone was counted a single time. The chain recombines TRBV30 with TRBJ1-3; D perhaps matches TRBD1 (5 bases). V gave up 5 bases and J gave up 2 bases, with 10 bases separating them. Germline CDR1 and CDR2: GTSNPN and SVGIG (reference sequence). The length of the CDR3 is 13 residues. CDR3: CAWDSTPGNTIYF. The CDR3 DNA reads as TGTGCCTGGGACAGTACCCCTGGAAACACCATATATTTT.

The chain couples TRBV11-2 to TRBJ1-1, with D tentatively TRBD1 (5 bases). Germline assignment: CDR1 SGHAT and CDR2 FQNNGV. Deletions cut 1 base from V and 5 bases from J, with 14 bases between. This CDR3 spans 15 amino acids. The chain's CDR3 is CASSLGGATGTEAFF. The CDR3, as DNA: TGTGCCAGCAGCTTAGGCGGGGCGACGGGGACTGAAGCTTTCTTT.

The table lists this clone with a count of one. The rearrangement joins TRBV19 to TRBJ2-1, with 10 bases aligning to TRBD2. With 1 base clipped from V and 5 bases from J, the junction kept 5 bases outside the gene matches. Germline loops: CDR1 LNHDA, CDR2 SQIVND (reference sequence). This CDR3 has 16 residues. CDR3 region: CASSIVSGGAHNEQFF. The CDR3 coding sequence is TGTGCCAGTAGTATAGTCAGCGGGGGGGCCCACAATGAGCAGTTCTTC.

The genes are TRBV9 and TRBJ2-3, with D maybe TRBD2 (6 bases). The germline CDR1 and CDR2 sequences are SGDLS and YYNGEE. The CDR3 sequence is 18 residues long. The V gene lost 0 bases and the J gene lost 6 bases, with 23 bases spanning the gap. CDR3 DNA sequence: TGTGCCAGCAGCGTAGGTCGCGGGGCCTCACACCGGTGGGATACGCAGTATTTT. Protein: CASSVGRGASHRWDTQYF.

The CDR3 DNA is TGTGCCAGCAGGATGGACTTCGGAAATGAGCAGTTCTTC. As protein: CASRMDFGNEQFF. The chain carries TRBV27 and TRBJ2-1; a possible D gene is TRBD2 (5 bases). The CDR3 is made up of 13 amino acids. Trimming took 6 bases from V and 7 from J, leaving 13 bases between them. Germline V gene sequence: CDR1 MNHEY, CDR2 SMNVEV (reference sequence).

The gene calls are TRBV27 and TRBJ2-3, with 7 bases that match TRBD2. The trim removed 8 bases at V and 9 bases at J, leaving 8 bases unmatched. Germline CDR1 and CDR2: MNHEY and SMNVEV (reference sequence). This CDR3 contains 12 residues. The DNA for the CDR3 is TGTGCCAGCTCACGGGGAGGGGACACGCAGTATTTT. Translating it yields CASSRGGDTQYF.

In its sample, this clone was seen once. This chain links TRBV5-1 with TRBJ2-6, with D unclear. The CDR3 totals 14 residues. Trimming took off 0 bases at V and 4 bases at J, with 5 bases between the two ends. CDR1 SGHRS and CDR2 YFSETQ come from the germline V gene. The CDR3 nucleotides are TGCGCCAGCAGCTTGGATTCAGGGGCCAACGTCCTGACTTTC. Translated: CASSLDSGANVLTF.

The chain joins TRBV5-1 to TRBJ2-3; 13 nucleotides line up with TRBD2. Germline assignment: CDR1 SGHRS and CDR2 YFSETQ. V was clipped by 7 bases and J by 2 bases; unmatched bases: 7. This CDR3 region has 16 residues. The CDR3 sequence is CASAGLAGTHTDTQYF. CDR3 nucleotide sequence: TGCGCCAGCGCGGGACTAGCGGGGACACACACAGATACGCAGTATTTT.

This rearrangement joins TRBV10-3 to TRBJ2-3; D possibly corresponds to TRBD2 (5 bases). Trimming left V 0 bases short and J 2 bases short, with 9 bases between. The CDR3 extends over 15 amino acids. Per the germline V gene, CDR1 is ENHRY and CDR2 is SYGVKD. As DNA, the CDR3 is TGTGCCATCAGTGAGTCGAGCGGTATCACAGATACGCAGTATTTT. This codes for CAISESSGITDTQYF.

This chain joins TRBV29-1 and TRBJ1-1; D remains unclear. This CDR3 comprises 18 residues. The V end lost 0 bases, the J end lost 3 bases, and 23 bases lay between the germline ends. Germline CDR1 reads SQVTM; CDR2 reads ANQGSEA. The CDR3 loop reads CSVEDLSGNIPADTEAFF. CDR3 DNA sequence: TGCAGCGTTGAAGATCTTTCGGGGAACATCCCGGCGGACACTGAAGCTTTCTTT.

The genes are TRBV4-1 and TRBJ2-3; TRBD2 agrees at 11 bases. The germline V gene encodes CDR1 MGHRA and CDR2 YSYEKL. V was clipped by 2 bases and J by 2 bases; unmatched bases: 6. This CDR3 has 17 amino acids. CDR3 amino acids: CASSQLLAGDPTDTQYF. The DNA for the CDR3 is TGCGCCAGCAGCCAACTACTAGCGGGGGACCCCACAGATACGCAGTATTTT.

The count of this clone is one. The chain couples TRBV16 to TRBJ1-1, with 11 bases identical to TRBD1. The CDR3 runs 15 residues. V shed 2 bases and J 4 bases; nucleotides not matched to a gene: 3. Germline-derived CDR1 and CDR2 are KGHSY and FQNENV. DNA for the CDR3: TGTGCCAGCAGCCAAGTAGGGACAGGGGGCACTGAAGCTTTCTTT. This encodes CASSQVGTGGTEAFF.

This chain connects TRBV29-1 to TRBJ2-7; D is possibly TRBD1 (5 bases). Germline-derived CDR1 and CDR2 are SQVTM and ANQGSEA. Deletions cut 7 bases from V and 5 bases from J, with 21 bases between. The CDR3 is 14 amino acids. The CDR3 nucleotides read TGCAGCGCCTACTCAGGGAAGGGCCTTGACGAGCAGTACTTC. Amino acids: CSAYSGKGLDEQYF.